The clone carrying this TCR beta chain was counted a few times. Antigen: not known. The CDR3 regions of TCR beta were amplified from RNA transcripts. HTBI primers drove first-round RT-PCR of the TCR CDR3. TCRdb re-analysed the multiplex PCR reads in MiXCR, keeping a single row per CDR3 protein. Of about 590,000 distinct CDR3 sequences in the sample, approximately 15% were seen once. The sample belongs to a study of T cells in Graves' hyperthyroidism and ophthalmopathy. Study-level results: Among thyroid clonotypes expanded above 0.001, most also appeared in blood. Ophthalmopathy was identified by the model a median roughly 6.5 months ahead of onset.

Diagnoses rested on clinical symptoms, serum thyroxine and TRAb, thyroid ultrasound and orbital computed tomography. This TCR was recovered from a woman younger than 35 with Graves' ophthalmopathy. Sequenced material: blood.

CDR3 coding DNA: TGTGCCAGCTCACCACCGTTGGCTAGCGGGACAGATTATAATGAGCAGTTCTTC. This translates into CASSPPLASGTDYNEQFF. V usage is TRBV18 and J usage is TRBJ2-1; TRBD2 matches at 9 bases. Germline V gives CDR1 KGHSH, CDR2 LQKENI. The J segment lost 7 bases and the V segment lost 0 bases, leaving 13 bases of the junction unmatched. CDR3 size: 18 residues.